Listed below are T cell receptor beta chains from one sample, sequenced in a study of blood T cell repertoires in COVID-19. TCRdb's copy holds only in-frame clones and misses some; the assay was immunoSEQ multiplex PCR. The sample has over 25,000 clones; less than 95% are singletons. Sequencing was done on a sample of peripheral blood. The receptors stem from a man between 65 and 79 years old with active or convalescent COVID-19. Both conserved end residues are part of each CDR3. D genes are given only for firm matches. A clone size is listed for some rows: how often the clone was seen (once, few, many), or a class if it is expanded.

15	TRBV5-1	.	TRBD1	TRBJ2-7	TGCGCCAGCAGCCCAGGGACAGGGGGTTTCTCCGAGCAGTACTTC	CASSPGTGGFSEQYF
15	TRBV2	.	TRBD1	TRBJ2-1	TGTGCCAGCAGGTCCGGGACAGGGGGATACAATGAGCAGTTCTTC	CASRSGTGGYNEQFF
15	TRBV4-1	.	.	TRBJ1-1	TGCGCCAGCAGCCAGGCCAACAGGGAGAACACTGAAGCTTTCTTT	CASSQANRENTEAFF
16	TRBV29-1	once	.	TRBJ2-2	TGCAGCGTTTCTACATTCTTGGGCAGCAACACCGGGGAGCTGTTTTTT	CSVSTFLGSNTGELFF
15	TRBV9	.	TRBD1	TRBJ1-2	TGTGCCAGCAGCTCCGGACAGGGGGTATTCTATGGCTACACCTTC	CASSSGQGVFYGYTF
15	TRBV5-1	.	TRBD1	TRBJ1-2	TGCGCCAGCAGCTTGGCGGGACAGGGAGTCTATGGCTACACCTTC	CASSLAGQGVYGYTF
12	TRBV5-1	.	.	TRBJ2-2	TGCGCCAGCAGCTACGGGGCCGGGGAGCTGTTTTTT	CASSYGAGELFF
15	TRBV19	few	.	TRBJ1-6	TGTGCCAGTAGTATAGGTACAGGGAGTAATTCACCCCTCCACTTT	CASSIGTGSNSPLHF
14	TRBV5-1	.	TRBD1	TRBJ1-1	TGCGCCAGCAGCTTGAAGGGGGCGGACACTGAAGCTTTCTTT	CASSLKGADTEAFF
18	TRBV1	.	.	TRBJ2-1	TGCACCAGCAGCCAATCAGGGCTCGACAGGGGAAAATGGAATGAGCAGTTCTTC	CTSSQSGLDRGKWNEQFF
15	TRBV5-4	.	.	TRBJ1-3	TGTGCCAGCAGCTTGTGGGGGGGCTCCGGAAACACCATATATTTT	CASSLWGGSGNTIYF
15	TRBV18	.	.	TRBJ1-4	TGTGCCAGCTCGCGAACAACAGGGAATAATGAAAAACTGTTTTTT	CASSRTTGNNEKLFF
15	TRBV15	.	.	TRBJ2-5	TGTGCCACCAGCAGAGATAACGGCAGGGAAAAGACCCAGTACTTC	CATSRDNGREKTQYF
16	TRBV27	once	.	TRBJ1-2	TGTGCCAGCAGTTTATCGTTTGCAGGGACAAGCTATGGCTACACCTTC	CASSLSFAGTSYGYTF
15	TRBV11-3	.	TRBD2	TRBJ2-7	TGTGCCAGCAGCCTCACAGCGGGAGCGGGCTACGAGCAGTACTTC	CASSLTAGAGYEQYF
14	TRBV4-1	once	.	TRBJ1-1	TGCGCCAGCAGCCAGACACAAAGGAACACTGAAGCTTTCTTT	CASSQTQRNTEAFF
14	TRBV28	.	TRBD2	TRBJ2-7	TGTGCCAGCAGCAACGGGGGGGTGGTGGGCGAGCAGTACTTC	CASSNGGVVGEQYF
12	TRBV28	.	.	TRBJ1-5	TGTGCCAGCCGGGTGGGGAGGCAGCCCCAGCATTTT	CASRVGRQPQHF
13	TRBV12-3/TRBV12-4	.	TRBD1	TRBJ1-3	TGTGCCAACGACCGACAGGGCCGAAACACCATATATTTT	CANDRQGRNTIYF
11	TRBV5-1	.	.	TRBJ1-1	TGCGCCAGCAGAGGACGTGGGGAGGCTTTCTTT	CASRGRGEAFF
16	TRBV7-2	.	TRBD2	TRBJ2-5	TGTGCCAGCAGCCCCCGACTAGCGGGCTCCCAAGAGACCCAGTACTTC	CASSPRLAGSQETQYF
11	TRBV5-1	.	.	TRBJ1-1	TGCGCCAGCAGATCCGGGGGGGTAGCTTTCTTT	CASRSGGVAFF